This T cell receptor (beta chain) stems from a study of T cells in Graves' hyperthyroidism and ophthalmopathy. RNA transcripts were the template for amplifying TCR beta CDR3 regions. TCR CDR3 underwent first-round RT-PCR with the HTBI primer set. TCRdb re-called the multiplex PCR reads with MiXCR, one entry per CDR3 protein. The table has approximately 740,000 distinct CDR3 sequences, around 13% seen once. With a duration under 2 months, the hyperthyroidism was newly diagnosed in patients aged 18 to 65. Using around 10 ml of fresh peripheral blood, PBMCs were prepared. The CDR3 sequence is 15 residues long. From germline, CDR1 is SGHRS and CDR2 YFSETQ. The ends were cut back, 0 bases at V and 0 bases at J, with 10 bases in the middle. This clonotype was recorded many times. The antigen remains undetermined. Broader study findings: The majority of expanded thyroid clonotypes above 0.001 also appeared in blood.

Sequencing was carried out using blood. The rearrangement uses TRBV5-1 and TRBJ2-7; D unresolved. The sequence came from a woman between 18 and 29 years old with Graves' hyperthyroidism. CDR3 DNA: TGCGCCAGCAGCTTGGGGGCCAGGAGCTCCTACGAGCAGTACTTC. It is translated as CASSLGARSSYEQYF.